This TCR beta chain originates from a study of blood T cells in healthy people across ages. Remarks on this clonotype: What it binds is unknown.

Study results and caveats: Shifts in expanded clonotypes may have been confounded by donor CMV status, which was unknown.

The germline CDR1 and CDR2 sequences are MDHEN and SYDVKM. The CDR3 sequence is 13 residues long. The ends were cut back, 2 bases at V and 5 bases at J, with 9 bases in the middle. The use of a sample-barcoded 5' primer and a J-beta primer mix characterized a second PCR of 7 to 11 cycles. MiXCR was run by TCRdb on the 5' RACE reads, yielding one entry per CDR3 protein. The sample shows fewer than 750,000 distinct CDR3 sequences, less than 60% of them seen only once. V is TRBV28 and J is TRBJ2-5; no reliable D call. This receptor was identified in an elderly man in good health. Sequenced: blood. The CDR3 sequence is CASSLPGRETQYF. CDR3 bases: TGTGCCAGCAGTTTACCAGGAAGGGAGACCCAGTACTTC.